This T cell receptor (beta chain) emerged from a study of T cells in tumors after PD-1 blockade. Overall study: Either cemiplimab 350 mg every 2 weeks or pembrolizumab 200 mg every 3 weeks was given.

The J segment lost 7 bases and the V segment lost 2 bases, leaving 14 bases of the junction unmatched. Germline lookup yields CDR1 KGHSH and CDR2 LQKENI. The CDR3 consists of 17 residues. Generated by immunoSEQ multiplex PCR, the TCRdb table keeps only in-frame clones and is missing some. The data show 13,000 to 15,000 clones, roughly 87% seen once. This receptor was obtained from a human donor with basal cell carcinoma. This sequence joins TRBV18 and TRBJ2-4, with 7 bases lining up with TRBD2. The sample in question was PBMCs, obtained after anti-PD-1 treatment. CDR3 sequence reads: CASSPRRESGPTNIQYF. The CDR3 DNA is TGTGCCAGCTCACCAAGGCGGGAGTCGGGCCCGACCAACATTCAGTACTTC.